This is a list of T cell receptor beta chains from one sample in a study of human T cells and chemical hapten exposure. From the RACE reads, TCRdb called clonotypes with MiXCR, one entry per CDR3 protein. The table includes some 77,000 distinct CDR3 sequences, approximately 10% detected once. Material: whole blood, obtained in connection with sensitization to the hapten diphenylcyclopropenone (DPC). The receptor source for this set is a woman between 50 and 59 years old with alopecia areata. Some clones in this sample may be carry-over from other donors' samples. CDR3s include the opening cysteine and the closing phenylalanine or tryptophan. D genes are given only for firm matches. The size of a clone is reported for some rows only, either as once, few or many, or as a class for expanded clones.

CDR3nt,CDR3aa,abundance,v_gene,d_gene,j_gene
TGTGCCAGCACCCAGATTAGCGGGAGGGCAAATGAGCAGTTCTTC,CASTQISGRANEQFF,NA,TRBV6-5,TRBD2,TRBJ2-1
TGCAGTGCTAGAGCTCCCAGGGGAATCTACGAGCAGTACTTC,CSARAPRGIYEQYF,few,TRBV20-1,NA,TRBJ2-7
TGTGCCAGCAGCCAAGATCGCGGAGGCGCAGATACGCAGTATTTT,CASSQDRGGADTQYF,few,TRBV4-2,NA,TRBJ2-3
TGTGCCAGTTACAGCTCCTACGAGCAGTACTTC,CASYSSYEQYF,few,TRBV28,NA,TRBJ2-7
TGTGCCAGCTATCCAGGGGGCGCTGGGGCCAACGTCCTGACTTTC,CASYPGGAGANVLTF,NA,TRBV28,TRBD1,TRBJ2-6
TGTGCCAGCAGCTTTTGGGGGGGTAACAATGAGCAGTTCTTC,CASSFWGGNNEQFF,NA,TRBV7-8,TRBD2,TRBJ2-1
TGCGCCAGCAGCTTGGCCAGCACTTTCAATGAGCAGTTCTTC,CASSLASTFNEQFF,many,TRBV5-1,NA,TRBJ2-1
TGCAGTGCTAGAGATCTGACAGGGTCGAACACTGAAGCTTTCTTT,CSARDLTGSNTEAFF,many,TRBV20-1,TRBD1,TRBJ1-1
TGTGTCAGCAGCTTATCAACGGTCCTAGCTAACTATGGCTACACCTTC,CVSSLSTVLANYGYTF,NA,TRBV7-8,NA,TRBJ1-2
TGCGCCAGCAGCCCCCGGACTAGCGGGAGTACCGGGGAGCTGTTTTTT,CASSPRTSGSTGELFF,many,TRBV5-1,TRBD2,TRBJ2-2
TGCAGCGTTTTCCATCACGGGGGCACAGATACGCAGTATTTT,CSVFHHGGTDTQYF,NA,TRBV29-1,NA,TRBJ2-3
TGTGCCAGCAGCTTGGCCTGGGAGGGCCAAGAGACCCAGTACTTC,CASSLAWEGQETQYF,NA,TRBV5-6,TRBD2,TRBJ2-5
TGCAGTGCTAGAGATCGGACTGGCTACACCTTC,CSARDRTGYTF,NA,TRBV20-1,NA,TRBJ1-2
TGTGCCAGCACCTCAGGGGGTAAGGAGCAGTACTTC,CASTSGGKEQYF,few,TRBV12-3/TRBV12-4,TRBD1,TRBJ2-7
TGTGCCAGCAGCGTAGGGTCGAGGCTAGTCGACACCGGGGAGCTGTTTTTT,CASSVGSRLVDTGELFF,NA,TRBV9,NA,TRBJ2-2
TGTGCCAGCAGTCTAGGACAGCCGGAAAGTAATTCACCCCTCCACTTT,CASSLGQPESNSPLHF,many,TRBV28,NA,TRBJ1-6
TGCAGTGCTAGGAAGTGGGGCACAGATACGCAGTATTTT,CSARKWGTDTQYF,few,TRBV20-1,NA,TRBJ2-3
TGTGCCAGCACTCCCCCTGGGGGACTAGCGGGAAAGAGGTACAATGAGCAGTTCTTC,CASTPPGGLAGKRYNEQFF,many,TRBV27,TRBD2,TRBJ2-1
TGCAGCGGGAGGCGTGGTGAAGCTTTCTTT,CSGRRGEAFF,few,TRBV29-1,NA,TRBJ1-1
TGTGCCACCAGAAAGAGGACAGCGAGCTCCTACGAGCAGTACTTC,CATRKRTASSYEQYF,NA,TRBV6-5,NA,TRBJ2-7
TGTGCCAGCTCGCCACAGGGGCCCACCGGGGAGCTGTTTTTT,CASSPQGPTGELFF,NA,TRBV18,TRBD1,TRBJ2-2
TGCGCCAGCAGCTCCGGCGGGGACAGGGTATCGGGCTACACCTTC,CASSSGGDRVSGYTF,NA,TRBV5-1,TRBD1,TRBJ1-2
TGCGCCAGCAGCTTGGTTGCGGGAGGGCCTTCAGATACGCAGTATTTT,CASSLVAGGPSDTQYF,NA,TRBV5-1,TRBD2,TRBJ2-3
TGCGCCAGCAGCCAAGGACTAGCGGGACCCTACGAGCAGTACTTC,CASSQGLAGPYEQYF,few,TRBV4-1,TRBD2,TRBJ2-7
TGTGCCAGCAGCTTTGTAGGGGTCACCGGGGAGCTGTTTTTT,CASSFVGVTGELFF,NA,TRBV11-2,NA,TRBJ2-2
TGTGCCAGCAGCTTACTTTTCGGTCCCGGGGAGCTGTTTTTT,CASSLLFGPGELFF,many,TRBV7-6,NA,TRBJ2-2
TGTGCCAGCACCAAAGGGGTTCTCGGCAATCAGCCCCAGCATTTT,CASTKGVLGNQPQHF,NA,TRBV2,NA,TRBJ1-5
TGCGCCAGCAGCCCCACGGCGGGGAGGGTTTCAGAGACCCAGTACTTC,CASSPTAGRVSETQYF,few,TRBV4-3,TRBD2,TRBJ2-5